This TCR beta chain was identified in a study of radiation and T cells in renal cell carcinoma. Study observations and caveats: No pretreatment tumor biopsies were available for baseline clonotypes. In blood, top tumor clones expanded by 2 weeks, shrinking by 4.

The CDR3 is 15 residues long. The germline CDR1 and CDR2 sequences are MNHNY and SVGAGI (reference sequence). V was pared by 2 bases and J by 4 bases, with 14 bases between. The time point here: baseline pretreatment blood. Documented treatment: 15 Gy SBRT to primary tumor, nephrectomy 4 weeks later. The tumor was a clear cell renal cell carcinoma. With respect to this clone: Its antigen is as yet unknown.

Profiling relied on immunoSEQ multiplex PCR, and the TCRdb table lists in-frame clones only, not all of them. The table has approximately 120,000 clones, about four fifths seen once; the top ten hold 3%. The V call is TRBV6-6, the J call TRBJ1-2, with D hard to call. The sequencing here drew on blood, taken from a patient whose treatment included radiotherapy and nephrectomy. The source of this sequence is an older woman with renal cell carcinoma. This CDR3 reads CASSYEPRRGYGYTF. The CDR3, as DNA: TGTGCCAGCAGTTACGAACCCCGGCGGGGCTATGGCTACACCTTC.